The clone carrying this TCR beta chain was detected only once. Its antigen is unidentified. The germline CDR1 and CDR2 sequences are LGHDT and YNNKEL (reference sequence). Trimming pared 3 bases from V and 0 bases from J, leaving 23 bases between. This CDR3 is built from 19 residues. These data come from a study of T cell responses to AZD1222 COVID-19 vaccine. Study-wide results and limits: An increase in Spike-specific TCR breadth and depth was observed after two AZD1222 doses. Within unmutated variant regions lay the reported targets of nearly half of spike-specific TCRs. At study baseline, merely several AZD1222 recipients were seropositive. Among the donors, most were white British and more were female, and clonal diversity was possibly underestimated.

The protocol was immunoSEQ multiplex PCR, while the TCRdb copy is restricted to in-frame clones and leaves out a portion. The data show about 94,000 clones, roughly 88% seen once. The V and J genes are TRBV3-1 (or the pseudogene TRBV3-2) and TRBJ2-5, with a tentative D call TRBD2 (8 bases). The sample here was peripheral blood, taken on day 0 of AZD1222 vaccination. This receptor was taken from an adult in good health. CDR3 residues: CASSQEGAAGGLYQETQYF. CDR3 DNA sequence: TGTGCCAGCAGCCAGGAGGGGGCGGCGGGGGGATTGTACCAAGAGACCCAGTACTTC.